This TCR beta chain comes out of a study of cytomegalovirus exposure and HLA in healthy donors. Study at large: About 79% of some 390 genotyped donors fell in the Caucasian-associated ancestry cluster. Notes on the study in general: Earlier analysis looked at TCR beta V segments, and most were productive about 87% or about 30% of the time. Rarity characterized most TCR sequences, yet some public TCRs appeared in many donors.

Germline CDR1 reads SGHVS; CDR2 reads FQNEAQ. There are 17 residues in the CDR3. V shed 0 bases and J 2 bases; nucleotides not matched to a gene: 4. PCR involved 60 Vbeta and 13 Jbeta primers. The table came from immunoSEQ multiplex PCR; TCRdb's copy has only in-frame clones and leaves some out. The sample yields 150,000 to 200,000 clones, over 75% seen once. A word on this clone: Its target is not known.

This chain joins TRBV7-8 and TRBJ2-4; 10 nucleotides line up with TRBD1. The sample consisted of PBMCs. The source is a man in his late teens or twenties in good health and CMV-seronegative. CDR3 region: CASSLARTGGPKNIQYF. CDR3 bases: TGTGCCAGCAGCTTAGCCCGGACAGGGGGGCCCAAAAACATTCAGTACTTC. The full variable domain, with the rest looked up from reference TRBV7-8 and TRBJ2-4, is GAGVSQSPRYKVAKRGQDVALRCDPISGHVSLFWYQQALGQGPEFLTYFQNEAQLDKSGLPSDRFFAERPEGSVSTLKIQRTQQEDSAVYLCASSLARTGGPKNIQYFGAGTRLSVL.